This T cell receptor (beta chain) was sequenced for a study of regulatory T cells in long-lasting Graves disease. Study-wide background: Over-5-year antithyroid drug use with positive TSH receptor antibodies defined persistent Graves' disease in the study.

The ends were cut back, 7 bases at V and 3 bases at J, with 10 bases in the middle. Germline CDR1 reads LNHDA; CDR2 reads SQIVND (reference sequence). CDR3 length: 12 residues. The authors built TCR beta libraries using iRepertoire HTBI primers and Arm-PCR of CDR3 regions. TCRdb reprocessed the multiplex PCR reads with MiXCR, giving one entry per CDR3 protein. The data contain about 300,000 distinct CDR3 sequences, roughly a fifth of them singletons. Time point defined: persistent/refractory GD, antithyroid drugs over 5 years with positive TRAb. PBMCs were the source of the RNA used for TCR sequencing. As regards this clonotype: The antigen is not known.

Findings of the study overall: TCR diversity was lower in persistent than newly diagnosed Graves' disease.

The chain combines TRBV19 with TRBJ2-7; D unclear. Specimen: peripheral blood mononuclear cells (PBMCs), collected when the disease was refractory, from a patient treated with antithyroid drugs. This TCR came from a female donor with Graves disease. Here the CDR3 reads CASTPPGYEQYF. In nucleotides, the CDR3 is TGTGCCAGTACCCCCCCGGGCTACGAGCAGTACTTC. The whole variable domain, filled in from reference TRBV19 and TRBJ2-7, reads DGGITQSPKYLFRKEGQNVTLSCEQNLNHDAMYWYRQDPGQGLRLIYYSQIVNDFQKGDIAEGYSVSREKKESFPLTVTSAQKNPTAFYLCASTPPGYEQYFGPGTRLTVT.